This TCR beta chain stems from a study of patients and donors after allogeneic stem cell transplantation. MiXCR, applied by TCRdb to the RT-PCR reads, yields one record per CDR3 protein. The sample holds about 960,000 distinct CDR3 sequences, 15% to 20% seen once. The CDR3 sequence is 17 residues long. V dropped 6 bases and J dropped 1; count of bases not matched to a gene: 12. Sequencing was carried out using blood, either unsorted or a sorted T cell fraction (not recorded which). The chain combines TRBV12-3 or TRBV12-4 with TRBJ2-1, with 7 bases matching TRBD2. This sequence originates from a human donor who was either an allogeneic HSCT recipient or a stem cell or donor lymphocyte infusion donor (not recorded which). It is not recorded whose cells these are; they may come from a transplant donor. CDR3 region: CASSLFSSGPSYNEQFF. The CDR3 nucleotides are TGTGCCAGCAGCCTTTTTTCTAGCGGACCATCCTACAATGAGCAGTTCTTC.